These 16 T cell receptor beta chains came from one sample sequenced in a study of cytomegalovirus exposure and HLA in healthy donors. It was with 60 Vbeta and 13 Jbeta primers that the PCR ran. Profiling relied on immunoSEQ multiplex PCR, and the TCRdb table lists in-frame clones only, not all of them. The sample includes about 190,000 clones, over 70% of them seen just once. The sample taken for sequencing was PBMCs. All receptors come from a woman aged 30 to 39 in good health and CMV-seropositive.

The gene calls are TRBV7-9 and TRBJ2-1; the match to TRBD2 covers 15 bases. The CDR3 is 14 residues long. With 4 bases clipped from V and 9 bases from J, the junction kept 1 base outside the gene matches. From germline, CDR1 is SEHNR and CDR2 FQNEAQ (reference sequence). CDR3 sequence (DNA): TGTGCCAGCAGCTCGGGACTAGCGGGAGGTGAGCAGTTCTTC. Translation gives CASSSGLAGGEQFF.

This clone was seen more than once but under ten times. This rearrangement joins TRBV6-5 to TRBJ1-6; tentatively, D is TRBD1 (6 bases). In germline, CDR1 is MNHEY, CDR2 SVGAGI. The CDR3 length is 15 residues. V lost 4 bases to trimming and J lost 5 bases, with 12 bases between them. CDR3 nucleotide sequence: TGTGCCAGCAGTTCTTTTGACAGGAATAATTCACCCCTCCACTTT. It translates to CASSSFDRNNSPLHF.

This clone appeared a few times. V is TRBV11-1 and J is TRBJ2-1; TRBD2 matches 12 bases. Germline V gene sequence: CDR1 SGHAT, CDR2 FQDESV (reference sequence). This CDR3 has 15 amino acids. V gave up 5 bases and J gave up 2 bases; unmatched junction bases: 1. The CDR3 protein is CASSRTSGTYNEQFF. The CDR3 coding sequence is TGTGCCAGCAGCCGGACTAGCGGGACCTACAATGAGCAGTTCTTC.

This chain joins TRBV19 and TRBJ2-5, with 11 bases fitting TRBD1. TRBJ2-7 matches the DNA end more closely, so the J call is doubtful. Germline V gene lookup returns CDR1 LNHDA and CDR2 SQIVND (reference sequence). The CDR3 totals 15 residues. The CDR3 nucleotides read TGTGCCAGCCGCGGACAGGGGGCCTTACCCTACGAGCAGTACTTC. It translates to CASRGQGALPYEQYF.

The chain uses TRBV14 and TRBJ2-5, with 7 bases lining up with TRBD1. The germline CDR1 and CDR2 sequences are SGHDN and FVKESK. J gave up 4 bases and V 4 bases, and 15 bases lay outside the gene matches. The CDR3 is made up of 17 amino acids. The CDR3 protein is CASSPTPGQVDRETQYF. The CDR3 DNA follows: TGTGCCAGCAGCCCTACCCCTGGACAGGTTGATAGAGAGACCCAGTACTTC.

This chain uses TRBV13 with TRBJ2-7; weak D call: TRBD1 (5 bases). Trimming removed 5 bases from V and 3 bases from J, with 8 bases in between. CDR1 and CDR2 (germline): PRHDT, FYEKMQ (reference sequence). The CDR3 covers 12 residues. CDR3 sequence: CASSLQVYEQYF. DNA of the CDR3: TGTGCCAGCAGCCTACAGGTCTACGAGCAGTACTTC.

The chain has TRBV19 and TRBJ1-5; 7 nucleotides align to TRBD1. This CDR3 has 17 amino acids. Germline V gene lookup returns CDR1 LNHDA and CDR2 SQIVND (reference sequence). V shed 1 base, J shed 3 bases, and the junction held 9 bases outside the gene matches. The CDR3 nucleotides read TGTGCCAGTAGTATAGGGGGCACGGGACAGCCCAATCAGCCCCAGCATTTT. Encoded protein: CASSIGGTGQPNQPQHF. The full variable domain, with the rest looked up from reference TRBV19 and TRBJ1-5, is DGGITQSPKYLFRKEGQNVTLSCEQNLNHDAMYWYRQDPGQGLRLIYYSQIVNDFQKGDIAEGYSVSREKKESFPLTVTSAQKNPTAFYLCASSIGGTGQPNQPQHFGDGTRLSIL.

The genes are TRBV7-2 and TRBJ1-1; the match to TRBD1 covers 8 bases. CDR3 length: 14 residues. CDR1 and CDR2 from the germline V gene are SGHTA and FQGNSA. V shed 5 bases and J 1 base; nucleotides not matched to a gene: 3. The CDR3 here is CASSVTGGNTEAFF. The CDR3 DNA is TGTGCCAGCAGCGTAACAGGGGGGAACACTGAAGCTTTCTTT.

The rearrangement joins TRBV4-1 to TRBJ2-5, with D unclear. CDR1 and CDR2 (germline): MGHRA, YSYEKL. The ends were cut back, 4 bases at V and 5 bases at J, with 17 bases in the middle. The CDR3 loop spans 15 amino acids. The CDR3 DNA sequence: TGCGCCAGCAGCCCAGTTGGGCTTTTATCGGAGACCCAGTACTTC. Amino acids: CASSPVGLLSETQYF.

The rearrangement links TRBV2 to TRBJ2-3; perhaps TRBD2 as D (5 bases). The CDR3 sequence is 16 residues long. V lost 7 bases and J lost 0, with 17 bases in between. Germline assignment: CDR1 SNHLY and CDR2 FYNNEI. The CDR3 sequence: CASKFKSGASTDTQYF. CDR3 nucleotide sequence: TGTGCCAGCAAGTTTAAGAGCGGTGCTAGCACAGATACGCAGTATTTT.

The V call is TRBV7-9, the J call TRBJ2-7, with D tentatively TRBD1 (6 bases). CDR3 length equals 12 residues. Germline V gene lookup returns CDR1 SEHNR and CDR2 FQNEAQ (reference sequence). Trimming took 4 bases from V and 4 from J, leaving 8 bases between them. The CDR3 loop is CASSSQGYEQYF. CDR3 in DNA: TGTGCCAGCAGCTCGCAGGGGTACGAGCAGTACTTC.

The rearrangement joins TRBV10-1 to TRBJ2-1; D is unclear. The ends were cut back, 0 bases at V and 1 base at J, with 10 bases in the middle. The CDR3 totals 16 residues. Germline V CDR1 and CDR2: WNHNN, SYGVQD (reference sequence). In DNA form, the CDR3 reads TGCGCCAGCAGTGAGTCTCAGGTCGGTTCCTACAATGAGCAGTTCTTC. The encoded protein is CASSESQVGSYNEQFF.

This sequence joins TRBV5-1 and TRBJ1-3; D may be TRBD1 (5 bases). V dropped 0 bases and J dropped 4 bases, with 11 bases sitting between them. This CDR3 is 15 amino acids long. CDR1 is SGHRS and CDR2 is YFSETQ in the germline V gene. The CDR3 DNA follows: TGCGCCAGCAGCTTGGAAGGGGCAGGGGGAAACACCATATATTTT. Translated: CASSLEGAGGNTIYF.

V usage is TRBV5-1 and J usage is TRBJ2-5; tentatively, D is TRBD2 (6 bases). V dropped 7 bases and J dropped 1 base, with 14 bases sitting between them. The length of the CDR3 is 14 residues. Germline CDR1 and CDR2: SGHRS and YFSETQ. The chain's CDR3 is CASRPWEAQETQYF. Written as DNA, the CDR3 is TGCGCCAGCCGACCGTGGGAGGCCCAAGAGACCCAGTACTTC. Together with reference TRBV5-1 and TRBJ2-5, the CDR3 gives the full variable domain: KAGVTQTPRYLIKTRGQQVTLSCSPISGHRSVSWYQQTPGQGLQFLFEYFSETQRNKGNFPGRFSGRQFSNSRSEMNVSTLELGDSALYLCASRPWEAQETQYFGPGTRLLVL.

The genes are TRBV14 and TRBJ2-5; 7 bases are a match to TRBD2. The germline gives CDR1 SGHDN, CDR2 FVKESK. The V segment lost 6 bases and the J segment 1 base; nucleotides outside the gene matches: 29. The CDR3 has 22 amino acids. In DNA form, the CDR3 reads TGTGCCAGCAGAGCGTGGAGCGGGGCTACTCCTAACGCAGGGTGGGCCCAAGAGACCCAGTACTTC. Translated: CASRAWSGATPNAGWAQETQYF. The whole variable domain, filled in from reference TRBV14 and TRBJ2-5, reads EAGVTQFPSHSVIEKGQTVTLRCDPISGHDNLYWYRRVMGKEIKFLLHFVKESKQDESGMPNNRFLAERTGGTYSTLKVQPAELEDSGVYFCASRAWSGATPNAGWAQETQYFGPGTRLLVL.

The genes are TRBV18 and TRBJ2-2, with 8 bases aligning to TRBD2. The germline V gene has CDR1 KGHSH and CDR2 LQKENI. V gave up 6 bases and J gave up 2 bases; unmatched junction bases: 14. The CDR3 spans 18 residues. This CDR3 is CASSRTSGSSANTGELFF. For the CDR3, the DNA is TGTGCCAGCTCCCGGACCAGCGGGAGCTCTGCTAACACCGGGGAGCTGTTTTTT.